Listed here are 18 T cell receptor beta chains from one sample, sequenced in a study of blood T cell repertoires in COVID-19. Data came from immunoSEQ multiplex PCR; TCRdb stores just in-frame clones and leaves some out. The sample lists more than 300,000 clones; 85% to 90% were seen once. Material: PBMCs or T cells enriched from blood (not recorded which). The source is a man in his thirties or forties who had recovered from COVID-19.

This clone was seen a few times. The V and J genes are TRBV4-1 and TRBJ1-4; the D is unclear. The CDR3 covers 17 residues. The V gene's germline CDR1 is MGHRA and CDR2 YSYEKL. V was cut by 1 base and J by 7 bases, with 19 bases left in between. CDR3 coding DNA: TGCGCCAGCAGCCAAGTATTCGCCCTCGGAAGCGGTGAAAAACTGTTTTTT. It is translated as CASSQVFALGSGEKLFF.

This clone was recorded only once. The rearrangement joins TRBV12-3 or TRBV12-4 to TRBJ1-4, with 9 nucleotides matching TRBD1. The CDR3 is 13 residues long. V shed 10 bases, J shed 8 bases, and the junction held 8 bases outside the gene matches. The CDR3 spells CAIGTGSKEKLFF. Written as DNA, the CDR3 is TGTGCCATCGGGACAGGGAGTAAGGAAAAACTGTTTTTT.

The V call is TRBV5-4, the J call TRBJ2-3; no clear D. The CDR3 length is 12 residues. Germline V gene sequence: CDR1 SGHNT, CDR2 YYREEE (reference sequence). The V and J ends lost 4 bases and 2 bases respectively, with 5 bases between them. CDR3 protein: CASSRHTDTQYF. CDR3 coding DNA: TGTGCCAGCAGCCGACACACAGATACGCAGTATTTT.

The V and J genes are TRBV7-9 and TRBJ2-7, with D possibly TRBD1 on 6 matching bases. The CDR3 is 15 residues long. The V and J ends lost 5 bases and 1 base respectively, with 15 bases between them. Germline CDR1 SEHNR, CDR2 FQNEAQ (reference sequence). The CDR3 loop is CASSAEQGISYEQYF. For the CDR3, the DNA is TGTGCCAGCAGCGCCGAACAGGGAATTTCCTACGAGCAGTACTTC.

The rearrangement uses TRBV19 and TRBJ1-2, with D possibly matching TRBD1 (6 bases). This CDR3 is 14 amino acids long. Looked up from germline, CDR1 is LNHDA and CDR2 is SQIVND (reference sequence). V was pared by 1 base and J by 4 bases, with 10 bases between. Here the CDR3 reads CASSIGAGVYGYTF. Here the CDR3 DNA reads TGTGCCAGTAGTATAGGGGCAGGGGTCTATGGCTACACCTTC. Using reference TRBV19 and TRBJ1-2 for the parts outside the CDR3, the full variable domain is DGGITQSPKYLFRKEGQNVTLSCEQNLNHDAMYWYRQDPGQGLRLIYYSQIVNDFQKGDIAEGYSVSREKKESFPLTVTSAQKNPTAFYLCASSIGAGVYGYTFGSGTRLTVV.

This chain links TRBV11-3 with TRBJ1-2; TRBD1 might be the D (5 bases). V was trimmed by 5 bases and J by 4 bases, leaving 11 bases between them. The CDR3 totals 13 residues. The V gene's germline CDR1 is SGHNT and CDR2 YENEEA. The CDR3 loop is CASSPRVAYGYTF. For the CDR3, the DNA is TGTGCCAGCAGCCCCAGGGTGGCCTATGGCTACACCTTC. Full variable domain (remainder filled in from reference TRBV11-3 and TRBJ1-2): EAGVVQSPRYKIIEKKQPVAFWCNPISGHNTLYWYLQNLGQGPELLIRYENEEAVDDSQLPKDRFSAERLKGVDSTLKIQPAELGDSAVYLCASSPRVAYGYTFGSGTRLTVV.

This chain links TRBV21-1 with TRBJ1-2. TRBV21-1 is annotated as a pseudogene. The CDR3 has 18 residues. The DNA for the CDR3 is TGTGCCAGCAGCAGTACAGTGGGGGGGGCACTAAGTTACTATGGCTACACCTTC. This codes for CASSSTVGGALSYYGYTF.

This chain joins TRBV19 and TRBJ2-1; TRBD2 matches 10 bases. The J segment lost 3 bases and the V segment lost 8 bases, leaving 1 base of the junction unmatched. Germline CDR1 LNHDA, CDR2 SQIVND (reference sequence). The CDR3 spans 13 residues. CDR3 coding DNA: TGTGCCAGTTCTAGCGGGGGCTACAATGAGCAGTTCTTC. Residues: CASSSGGYNEQFF.

The chain recombines TRBV27 with TRBJ1-5; 7 bases are a match to TRBD1. Germline lookup yields CDR1 MNHEY and CDR2 SMNVEV (reference sequence). Trimming removed 1 base from V and 3 bases from J; junction bases left unmatched: 6. CDR3 length: 16 amino acids. CDR3 nucleotides: TGTGCCAGCAGTTTATTGACAGGGTGGGACAATCAGCCCCAGCATTTT. The encoded protein is CASSLLTGWDNQPQHF.

This rearrangement joins TRBV4-1 to TRBJ1-5, with 8 nucleotides matching TRBD1. CDR3 length: 15 amino acids. Germline V gives CDR1 MGHRA, CDR2 YSYEKL. The V gene end was trimmed by 3 bases and the J gene end by 7 bases; junction bases not matched to a gene: 8. The CDR3 region is CASSHAGQGPQPQHF. Here the CDR3 DNA reads TGCGCCAGCAGCCACGCCGGACAGGGTCCCCAGCCCCAGCATTTT.

V gene TRBV18 combines with J gene TRBJ2-5, with 7 bases fitting TRBD1. Germline V lookup: CDR1 KGHSH, CDR2 LQKENI. V was pared by 3 bases and J by 4 bases, with 2 bases of the junction left unmatched. CDR3 length: 13 amino acids. CDR3: CASSPRTGETQYF. The CDR3 bases are TGTGCCAGCTCACCCCGGACAGGAGAGACCCAGTACTTC. Drawing the rest from reference TRBV18 and TRBJ2-5, the complete variable domain is NAGVMQNPRHLVRRRGQEARLRCSPMKGHSHVYWYRQLPEEGLKFMVYLQKENIIDESGMPKERFSAEFPKEGPSILRIQQVVRGDSAAYFCASSPRTGETQYFGPGTRLLVL.

The chain joins TRBV28 to TRBJ2-3; 9 nucleotides agree with TRBD2. The CDR3 sequence is 15 residues long. In germline, CDR1 is MDHEN, CDR2 SYDVKM. V gave up 2 bases and J gave up 0 bases; unmatched junction bases: 0. This CDR3 reads CASSLTSGSTDTQYF. The CDR3 DNA follows: TGTGCCAGCAGTTTAACTAGCGGGAGCACAGATACGCAGTATTTT.

The rearrangement uses TRBV14 and TRBJ1-4, with D unresolved. The V and J ends lost 0 bases and 6 bases respectively, with 14 bases between them. There are 16 residues in the CDR3. CDR1 and CDR2 (germline): SGHDN, FVKESK. The CDR3 DNA reads as TGTGCCAGCAGCCAAGATATGGTCCGAGGATATGAAAAACTGTTTTTT. It is translated as CASSQDMVRGYEKLFF.

The chain joins TRBV5-1 to TRBJ2-7; D possibly corresponds to TRBD1 (6 bases). CDR1 SGHRS and CDR2 YFSETQ come from the germline V gene. The V end was cut by 0 bases, the J end by 6 bases, with 10 bases between. There are 13 residues in the CDR3. CDR3 bases: TGCGCCAGCAGCTTGGGGGGGCGTTTCGAGCAGTACTTC. Translated, it gives CASSLGGRFEQYF.

This clone has more than one count but fewer than ten. CDR3 region: CAIRGGVYTEAFF. As DNA, the CDR3 is TGTGCCATCAGAGGAGGGGTGTACACTGAAGCTTTCTTT. The rearrangement uses TRBV10-3 and TRBJ1-1, with D perhaps matching TRBD1 (5 bases). V dropped 6 bases and J dropped 3 bases, with 11 bases sitting between them. Germline assignment: CDR1 ENHRY and CDR2 SYGVKD. The CDR3 consists of 13 residues.

V is TRBV6-4 and J is TRBJ2-7; 8 nucleotides agree with TRBD2. The CDR3 contains 16 residues. Germline V gene lookup returns CDR1 MRHNA and CDR2 SNTAGT. The V and J ends lost 6 bases and 3 bases, in that order; junction bases with no gene match: 13. CDR3 loop: CASSELAVAGCYEQYF. The CDR3 region has the DNA TGTGCCAGCAGCGAACTAGCGGTAGCTGGTTGCTACGAGCAGTACTTC.

The chain recombines TRBV21-1 with TRBJ1-3; TRBD1, the table's D call, was not compared with the DNA. TRBV21-1 is a recognized pseudogene. The CDR3 length is 16 residues. CDR3 nucleotides: TGTGCCAGCAGCAAAGAAAACAGGGGGTACGGAAACACCATATATTTT. It codes for CASSKENRGYGNTIYF.

A single count supports this clone. The chain recombines TRBV28 with TRBJ1-2; 8 bases line up with TRBD1. Germline CDR1 is MDHEN and CDR2 is SYDVKM. Germline trimming cut 8 bases from V and 0 bases from J; bases unmatched to any gene: 8. The CDR3 sequence is 15 residues long. CDR3 sequence (DNA): TGTGCCAGCGGTCTGGGGACAGGCTCTAACTATGGCTACACCTTC. It codes for CASGLGTGSNYGYTF.